Each of the 28 T cell receptor beta chains below was sequenced from the same sample in a study of CD8+ T cells in alopecia areata. Extracted from the samples, RNA was reverse transcribed into cDNA to serve as the sequencing template. Measured with immunoSEQ multiplex PCR; TCRdb has only the in-frame clones, and not every one. Captured here are 270,000 or so clones, none seen once; the top ten comprise roughly 1.2%. Cells that came from pooled cutaneous lymph nodes were sorted using CD4, CD8alpha, NKG2D, NKG2ACE and other markers. Source material: CD4+ T cells sorted from a lymph node. The source is a C3H/HeJ mouse with alopecia areata. The mouse strain carries the MHC haplotype H2-k.

In this sample, this clone turned up a few times. Mouse germline and gene names are used. This sample also contains other DNA sequences that code for the same CDR3. The CDR3 reads CASSQTNTGQLYF. Incomplete CDR3 DNA: TGTGCCAGCAGTCAGACAAACACCGGG. The J gene is TRBJ2-2, the V gene TRBV13-1; no clear D gene. Sequencing ends 4 residues short of the CDR3 end; the germline J gene provides the rest. Germline V CDR1 and CDR2: NSHNY, SYGAGN. Trimming removed 4 bases at V and 0 bases at J, with 4 bases between. The CDR3 totals 13 residues.

A word on this clone: Mouse gene names and germline throughout. Read coverage stops 4 residues before the CDR3 terminus; the germline J gene supplies the remainder. V gene TRBV19 combines with J gene TRBJ2-5, with D perhaps TRBD1 (6 bases). The CDR3 totals 13 residues. The germline gives CDR1 FNHDT, CDR2 SITEND (reference sequence). The CDR3 spells CASRGGQEDTQYF. The CDR3 DNA, read in part, is TGTGCCAGCAGAGGGGGACAAGAAGAC.

The table lists this clone with a few counts. Genes and germline come from the mouse. The read finishes 4 residues shy of the CDR3 end, and the germline J gene is used to complete it. The sample has other DNA sequences that encode this CDR3 too. V is TRBV17 and J is TRBJ2-5; D possibly corresponds to TRBD2 (6 bases). This CDR3 region has 15 residues. V was clipped by 0 bases and J by 1 base, with 8 bases between them. Germline CDR1 and CDR2: MNHDT and YYDKIL. The DNA read from the CDR3 is TGTGCTAGCAGTAGAGATCGGGGGGACCAAGAC. Residues: CASSRDRGDQD. In full, the CDR3 is CASSRDRGDQDTQYF.

The table lists this clone with a few counts. Mouse gene names apply. The read terminates 4 residues before the CDR3 end, so the remaining end is supplied by the germline J gene. The same CDR3 also results from other DNA sequences found in this sample. V is TRBV12-1 and J is TRBJ2-3, with 7 bases matching TRBD2. There are 15 residues in the CDR3. The germline CDR1 and CDR2 sequences are SGHSN and HYEKVE. Germline trimming cut 1 base from V and 0 bases from J; bases unmatched to any gene: 3. The CDR3 reads CASSLAGGSAETLYF. CDR3 DNA (partial): TGTGCCAGCTCTCTGGCTGGGGGTAGTGCAGAA.

This clone has a handful of counts. Mouse names are used for the genes. Read coverage stops 4 residues before the CDR3 terminus; the germline J gene supplies the remainder. V is TRBV5 and J is TRBJ1-2; 10 nucleotides line up with TRBD1. V was clipped by 0 bases and J by 3 bases; unmatched bases: 4. The CDR3 loop spans 16 amino acids. The germline gives CDR1 LGHNA, CDR2 YNLKQL (reference sequence). CDR3 bases read: TGTGCCAGCAGCCAAGAGCGGACAGGGGGATACTCC. Protein product: CASSQERTGGYS. The entire CDR3 protein reads CASSQERTGGYSDYTF.

Notes on this clone: Genes here carry mouse names. From the germline J gene comes the end of the CDR3, since the read stops 4 residues before it. The chain joins TRBV1 to TRBJ2-1; D gene unclear. Germline values: CDR1 NSQYPW, CDR2 LRSPGD (reference sequence). V lost 0 bases and J lost 1, with 10 bases in between. This CDR3 is built from 16 residues. CDR3 bases read: TGCACCTGCAGTGCAGATCGGAGAGGGAACTATGCT. Encoded protein: CTCSADRRGNYA. The entire CDR3 sequence reads CTCSADRRGNYAEQFF.

The sample holds a few counts of this clone. The gene names given are mouse names. Read data end 4 residues before the CDR3 end; the end is taken from the germline J gene. V usage is TRBV5 and J usage is TRBJ2-5, with TRBD1 matching 8 bases. Germline V gene sequence: CDR1 LGHNA, CDR2 YNLKQL (reference sequence). The CDR3 consists of 15 residues. CDR3 sequence reads: CASSQEAGGWDTQYF. The sequenced part of the CDR3 DNA is TGTGCCAGCAGCCAAGAGGCAGGGGGCTGGGAC.

As for this clone: Germline and genes here are mouse. Read data end 3 residues before the CDR3 end; the end is taken from the germline J gene. J is TRBJ1-6 and V is TRBV1; D may be TRBD1 (5 bases). TRBJ1-6 qualifies as an ORF whose function is uncertain. The germline V gene encodes CDR1 NSQYPW and CDR2 LRSPGD (reference sequence). The CDR3 consists of 14 residues. V lost 2 bases to trimming and J lost 7 bases, with 9 bases between them. CDR3 in amino acids: CTCSARQLNSPLYF. Incomplete CDR3 DNA: TGCACCTGCAGTGCAAGACAGCTGAATTCGCCC.

This clone was recorded a few times. Each gene name is a mouse one. Other DNA sequences in the same sample also yield this CDR3. The sequenced part of the CDR3 DNA is TGTGCCAGCAGTTTGACTGGGGCCTCCTAT. Protein sequence: CASSLTGASY. The full CDR3 protein is CASSLTGASYEQYF. The chain combines TRBV19 with TRBJ2-7; 8 bases align to TRBD2. The read terminates 4 residues ahead of where the CDR3 ends, so the germline J gene completes it. Germline lookup yields CDR1 FNHDT and CDR2 SITEND (reference sequence). This CDR3 contains 14 residues. V lost 4 bases, J lost 0 bases, and 3 bases stayed unmatched.

This clone has a handful of counts. The gene names given are mouse names. The read ends 4 residues shy of where the CDR3 ends; the end is completed using the germline J gene. This chain joins TRBV5 and TRBJ2-1, with 9 nucleotides matching TRBD1. The germline V gene has CDR1 LGHNA and CDR2 YNLKQL (reference sequence). CDR3 length: 14 residues. Trimming cost V 4 bases and J 5 bases; bases outside gene matches: 3. The covered CDR3 bases are TGTGCCAGCAGCCCACAGGGGGCTAATGCT. Its translation: CASSPQGANA. The full CDR3 sequence reads CASSPQGANAEQFF.

The sample holds a few counts of this clone. Gene and germline names: mouse. The part of the CDR3 DNA that was read is TGTGCCAGCAGTGGCCGGGACAAAACCCAAGAC. Translated, it gives CASSGRDKTQD. The full CDR3 sequence reads CASSGRDKTQDTQYF. The chain combines TRBV13-1 with TRBJ2-5; possible D gene TRBD1, 6 bases. The read gets to within 4 residues of the CDR3 end, and the germline J gene fills in the rest. The CDR3 loop spans 15 amino acids. Trimming removed 3 bases from V and 2 bases from J, with 13 bases in between. Per the germline V gene, CDR1 is NSHNY and CDR2 is SYGAGN.

Comment on this clone: The gene names given are mouse names. Read sequence stops 4 residues before the CDR3 end, and the germline J gene provides the missing end. The sample contains more than one DNA sequence encoding this CDR3. This chain connects TRBV13-3 to TRBJ2-7; 7 nucleotides line up with TRBD2. Germline CDR1 and CDR2: NNHDY and SYVADS. J lost 1 base, V lost 1 base, and 2 bases had no gene match. The CDR3 spans 14 residues. CDR3 sequence reads: CASSDSGGSYEQYF. The part of the CDR3 DNA that was read is TGTGCCAGCAGTGATTCGGGGGGGTCCTAT.

Of note for this clone: It may be a read error: a sequence one base away is much more abundant. Any gene name here is a mouse gene name. The read terminates 4 residues before the CDR3 end, so the remaining end is supplied by the germline J gene. Other DNA sequences within the sample encode an identical CDR3. The chain joins TRBV19 to TRBJ1-1; the D gene is possibly TRBD1 (5 bases). The ends were cut back, 4 bases at V and 0 bases at J, with 7 bases in the middle. CDR1 FNHDT and CDR2 SITEND come from the germline V gene (reference sequence). CDR3 length: 13 residues. Partial CDR3 DNA: TGTGCCAGCAGTCGGGGGGCAAACACA. It translates to CASSRGANT. The whole CDR3 protein reads CASSRGANTEVFF.

This clone was detected only a few times. Gene names follow the mouse nomenclature. The CDR3 extends 4 residues past the end of the read, so its final part is completed from the germline J gene. The chain is built from TRBV19 and TRBJ2-3; possible D gene TRBD1, 5 bases. Trimming removed 2 bases at V and 2 bases at J, with 9 bases between. Germline CDR1 FNHDT, CDR2 SITEND (reference sequence). The CDR3 consists of 14 residues. The covered CDR3 bases are TGTGCCAGCAGTATGGAGGGGTATGCAGAA. This codes for CASSMEGYAE. The complete CDR3 reads CASSMEGYAETLYF.

This clone was detected ten times or more. Gene names and germline match the mouse. The sequenced fragment ends 4 residues before the CDR3 boundary, so the rest is inferred from the germline J gene. The sample holds other DNA sequences that translate to the same CDR3. This chain joins TRBV5 and TRBJ2-5; 11 bases are shared with TRBD2. This CDR3 is 14 amino acids long. Per germline, CDR1 LGHNA and CDR2 YNLKQL (reference sequence). The covered CDR3 bases are TGTGCCAGCAGCCCCCGGGACTGGGGGGAC. It is translated as CASSPRDWGD. The full CDR3 reads CASSPRDWGDTQYF.

In the case of this clone: Gene and germline names: mouse. The read is 4 residues too short to cover the CDR3 end, so that end is filled in from the germline J gene. Other DNA sequences from this sample encode an identical CDR3 as well. The rearrangement joins TRBV13-3 to TRBJ1-1; TRBD1 aligns across 10 bases. With 4 bases clipped from V and 1 base from J, the junction kept 1 base outside the gene matches. This CDR3 has 14 amino acids. CDR1 NNHDY and CDR2 SYVADS come from the germline V gene. CDR3 in amino acids: CASSRQGANTEVFF. The sequenced CDR3 bases are TGTGCCAGCAGTAGACAGGGGGCGAACACA.

This clone has only a few counts. One base away lies a much larger clone, so this may be a sequencing read error. Gene names and germline refer to mouse. The read gets to within 4 residues of the CDR3 end, and the germline J gene fills in the rest. Other DNA sequences from this sample encode an identical CDR3 as well. This chain connects TRBV5 to TRBJ2-5; D ambiguous. CDR3 length equals 14 residues. V gave up 2 bases and J gave up 0 bases, with 6 bases separating them. Germline assignment: CDR1 LGHNA and CDR2 YNLKQL (reference sequence). The part of the CDR3 DNA that was read is TGTGCCAGCAGCCAAACAGTTAACCAAGAC. Protein sequence: CASSQTVNQD. The whole CDR3 sequence is CASSQTVNQDTQYF.

This clone was seen more than once but under ten times. Gene and germline names: mouse. With the read ending 4 residues before the CDR3 end, the germline J gene is used to fill in that end. The chain carries TRBV19 and TRBJ1-1, with 7 bases aligning to TRBD1. The CDR3 has 15 amino acids. V lost 0 bases and J lost 3; bases outside the gene matches: 5. The V gene's germline CDR1 is FNHDT and CDR2 SITEND (reference sequence). Incomplete CDR3 DNA: TGTGCCAGCAGTATAGCACAGGGGAGATACACA. This gives the protein CASSIAQGRYT. The entire CDR3 protein is CASSIAQGRYTEVFF.

Only a few counts were recorded for this clone. Any gene name here is a mouse gene name. The DNA ends 4 residues before the CDR3 does, and the rest of the CDR3 is filled in from the germline J gene. Additional DNA sequences in this sample encode the identical CDR3. The V and J genes are TRBV31 and TRBJ1-1; D uncertain. The ends were cut back, 0 bases at V and 0 bases at J, with 5 bases in the middle. The CDR3 covers 13 residues. Per germline, CDR1 GKSSPN and CDR2 SITVG. CDR3 residues: CAWSLQANTEVFF. Partial CDR3 DNA: TGTGCCTGGAGTCTGCAGGCAAACACA.

With regard to this clone: The listed genes are named as in mouse. The CDR3 end falls 4 residues outside the read, so it is completed with the germline J gene. This rearrangement joins TRBV5 to TRBJ2-5, with D tentatively TRBD2 (6 bases). V lost 0 bases and J lost 2, with 9 bases in between. The CDR3 totals 15 residues. Looked up from germline, CDR1 is LGHNA and CDR2 is YNLKQL (reference sequence). CDR3 amino acids: CASSQDGGLQDTQYF. CDR3 DNA, as far as it was read: TGTGCCAGCAGCCAAGATGGGGGTCTCCAAGAC.

In regard to this clone: Each gene name is a mouse one. The read terminates 4 residues ahead of where the CDR3 ends, so the germline J gene completes it. This chain uses TRBV13-1 with TRBJ2-5, with D possibly being TRBD1 (6 bases). CDR3 length: 13 amino acids. Germline V gene data show CDR1 as NSHNY and CDR2 as SYGAGN. CDR3: CASSAQGRDTQYF. The part of the CDR3 DNA that was read is TGTGCCAGCAGTGCTCAGGGGCGGGAC.

Note on this clone: Genes and germline are mouse. The CDR3 end is not reached by the read, which stops 4 residues before it; the germline J gene fills it in. V is TRBV5 and J is TRBJ1-2; TRBD1 agrees at 7 bases. Looked up from germline, CDR1 is LGHNA and CDR2 is YNLKQL (reference sequence). The CDR3 length is 14 residues. V was clipped by 0 bases and J by 3 bases; unmatched bases: 1. The CDR3 bases that were read are TGTGCCAGCAGCCAAGAGGGACAGTACTCC. Translated, it gives CASSQEGQYS. The full-length CDR3 reads as CASSQEGQYSDYTF.

In this sample, this clone turned up many times. The germline and genes are mouse ones. Sequencing ends 4 residues short of the CDR3 end; the germline J gene provides the rest. Other nucleotide sequences in the sample specify the same CDR3. The J gene is TRBJ2-5, the V gene TRBV1; the match to TRBD1 covers 8 bases. The germline V gene encodes CDR1 NSQYPW and CDR2 LRSPGD (reference sequence). J was trimmed by 0 bases and V by 6 bases; bases with no gene match: 5. CDR3 length equals 15 residues. The CDR3 loop reads CTCSGTGFNQDTQYF. The CDR3 DNA, read in part, is TGCACCTGCAGCGGGACAGGATTTAACCAAGAC.

This clone has only a few counts. Here the gene names and germline are mouse. Coverage ceases 4 residues before the CDR3 finishes, and the germline J gene fills in the end. The chain carries TRBV1 and TRBJ2-7; TRBD2 might be the D (7 bases). Germline CDR1 reads NSQYPW; CDR2 reads LRSPGD (reference sequence). V was trimmed by 1 base and J by 3 bases, leaving 10 bases between them. CDR3 size: 14 residues. CDR3 DNA, as far as it was read: TGCACCTGCAGTGCAGCCTGGGGGCACTAT. Translated: CTCSAAWGHY. The whole CDR3 region reads CTCSAAWGHYEQYF.

In its sample, this clone was seen a few times. Genes and germline come from the mouse. The read stops 4 residues short of the end of the CDR3; the missing end is completed from the germline J gene. The chain employs TRBV13-1 and TRBJ2-2; 8 nucleotides agree with TRBD2. Germline-derived CDR1 and CDR2 are NSHNY and SYGAGN. The CDR3 has 15 amino acids. Unmatched junction bases numbered 5, after V lost 6 bases and J lost 1 base. CDR3 protein: CASKDWAQNTGQLYF. The part of the CDR3 DNA that was read is TGTGCCAGCAAGGACTGGGCGCAAAACACCGGG.

This clone came up a few times. The germline and genes are mouse ones. The read falls 4 residues short of the CDR3 end, and the missing part is taken from the germline J gene. The rearrangement joins TRBV19 to TRBJ1-1; 7 bases fit TRBD1. Germline CDR1 FNHDT, CDR2 SITEND (reference sequence). Trimming took 5 bases from V and 1 from J; bases not matched to a gene: 5. The CDR3 loop spans 14 amino acids. CDR3 amino acids: CASSIQGWNTEVFF. The CDR3 bases that were read are TGTGCCAGCAGCATACAGGGGTGGAACACA.

Note on this clone: Mouse names are used for the genes. The read terminates 4 residues ahead of where the CDR3 ends, so the germline J gene completes it. Other DNA variants within this sample encode the same CDR3. The V gene is TRBV19, the J gene TRBJ2-5, with D possibly TRBD2 on 7 matching bases. The germline gives CDR1 FNHDT, CDR2 SITEND (reference sequence). This CDR3 region has 13 residues. CDR3 DNA (partial): TGTGCCAGCAGTATCGTGGGGGGCGAC. This sequence encodes CASSIVGGD. The whole CDR3 sequence reads CASSIVGGDTQYF.

This clone was seen a handful of times. Gene names and germline refer to mouse. Read sequence stops 4 residues before the CDR3 end, and the germline J gene provides the missing end. This chain links TRBV5 with TRBJ2-7, with 8 bases that match TRBD1. This CDR3 is built from 16 residues. V gave up 0 bases and J gave up 0 bases; unmatched junction bases: 4. Germline CDR1 and CDR2: LGHNA and YNLKQL (reference sequence). CDR3 sequence reads: CASSQDAGTGSYEQYF. The sequenced part of the CDR3 DNA is TGTGCCAGCAGCCAAGACGCCGGGACAGGCTCCTAT.